This is a list of T cell receptor beta chains from one sample in a study of T-cell reconstitution after alpha-beta-depleted transplantation in children. TCRdb re-called the PCR reads through MiXCR, storing one row per CDR3 protein. Here the sample spans around 600,000 distinct CDR3 sequences, around 23% being singletons. The input for sequencing was PBMCs, mostly from graft donor cells, taken 360 days after TCRalphabeta/CD19-depleted stem cell transplant. The receptors derive from a boy under two years old who had a stem cell transplant for acute myeloid leukemia, so the T cells may come from the graft donor. CDR3s include the opening cysteine and the closing phenylalanine or tryptophan. A D gene is named only where the DNA matches it firmly. Clone size is given for some rows only: seen once, a few or many times, or a class if the clone is expanded.

j_call d_call v_call clone_size cdr3_aa cdr3_nt
TRBJ1-4 NA TRBV20-1 NA CSARMGAVNEKLFF TGCAGTGCTAGAATGGGGGCAGTTAATGAAAAACTGTTTTTT
TRBJ2-1 NA TRBV7-7 NA CASSAALNNEQFF TGTGCCAGCAGCGCCGCTCTGAACAATGAGCAGTTCTTC
TRBJ1-6 NA TRBV7-2 NA CASSYAGEGSPLHF TGTGCCAGCAGCTACGCGGGGGAAGGTTCACCCCTCCACTTT
TRBJ1-6 NA TRBV12-3/TRBV12-4 NA CASSPTPTESNSPLHF TGTGCCAGCAGCCCAACACCGACAGAATCCAATTCACCCCTCCACTTT
TRBJ2-1 TRBD2 TRBV4-3 many CASSQDRLAGYYNEQFF TGCGCCAGCAGCCAAGATCGACTAGCGGGGTACTACAATGAGCAGTTCTTC
TRBJ2-5 TRBD2 TRBV6-5 NA CASSYTRGDVYQETQYF TGTGCCAGCAGTTACACGCGGGGGGACGTTTACCAAGAGACCCAGTACTTC
TRBJ1-5 NA TRBV29-1 many CSVAEVNQPQHF TGCAGCGTTGCTGAGGTAAATCAGCCCCAGCATTTT
TRBJ2-6 NA TRBV27 NA CASSLSTVLKAGANVLTF TGTGCCAGCAGTTTATCCACAGTGTTGAAAGCTGGGGCCAACGTCCTGACTTTC
TRBJ1-2 NA TRBV20-1 NA CSAKREPNYGYTF TGCAGTGCTAAGAGGGAACCTAACTATGGCTACACCTTC
TRBJ2-1 TRBD1 TRBV25-1 many CASSHQDRDEQFF TGTGCCAGCAGTCATCAGGACAGGGATGAGCAGTTCTTC
TRBJ2-1 NA TRBV7-9 few CASSGVNEQFF TGTGCCAGCAGTGGTGTTAATGAGCAGTTCTTC
TRBJ1-6 NA TRBV6-1 many CASRDRRPYNSPLHF TGTGCCAGCAGAGACCGACGGCCTTATAATTCACCCCTCCACTTT
TRBJ2-3 NA TRBV29-1 NA CSVGEEATDTQYF TGCAGCGTCGGGGAGGAGGCGACAGATACGCAGTATTTT
TRBJ1-2 TRBD1 TRBV20-1 NA CSARLQGPLNYGYTF TGCAGTGCTAGACTACAGGGGCCCCTTAACTATGGCTACACCTTC
TRBJ2-1 TRBD1 TRBV12-3/TRBV12-4 few CASSMGQPYNEQFF TGTGCCAGCAGTATGGGACAGCCCTACAATGAGCAGTTCTTC
TRBJ2-1 TRBD2 TRBV9 many CASSVGWVAGATNEQFF TGTGCCAGCAGCGTAGGGTGGGTAGCGGGGGCAACCAATGAGCAGTTCTTC
TRBJ2-3 NA TRBV20-1 few CSASHRGSSTDTQYF TGCAGTGCTTCCCACCGGGGCTCTAGCACAGATACGCAGTATTTT
TRBJ1-1 NA TRBV29-1 few CSVGKVSMNTEAFF TGCAGCGTAGGTAAAGTCAGTATGAACACTGAAGCTTTCTTT
TRBJ2-2 NA TRBV11-2 many CASSLERELFF TGTGCCAGCAGCTTAGAACGGGAGCTGTTTTTT
TRBJ1-5 NA TRBV27 few CASSTPGRLNQPQHF TGTGCCAGCAGTACTCCGGGACGGCTTAATCAGCCCCAGCATTTT
TRBJ2-7 NA TRBV10-3 NA CAISESGSGPAEQYF TGTGCCATCAGTGAGTCGGGCTCGGGACCAGCCGAGCAGTACTTC
TRBJ2-3 TRBD2 TRBV2 few CASSDLAGTDTQYF TGTGCCAGCAGTGATCTAGCGGGAACAGATACGCAGTATTTT
TRBJ2-6 NA TRBV6-2/TRBV6-3 NA CASTVVRSGANVLTF TGTGCCAGCACCGTCGTCCGCTCTGGGGCCAACGTCCTGACTTTC
TRBJ2-3 NA TRBV10-3 NA CATTGSTDTQYF TGTGCCACGACTGGTAGCACAGATACGCAGTATTTT
TRBJ2-1 NA TRBV6-5 few CASSYSRFGPYNEQFF TGTGCCAGCAGTTACAGTCGTTTCGGGCCCTACAATGAGCAGTTCTTC
TRBJ2-7 TRBD2 TRBV6-6 many CASSYKTSGEQYF TGTGCCAGCAGTTACAAGACTAGCGGCGAGCAGTACTTC
TRBJ2-6 TRBD1 TRBV20-1 many CSAVDRALPMGANVLTF TGCAGTGCTGTGGACAGGGCCCTACCAATGGGGGCCAACGTCCTGACTTTC
TRBJ2-5 NA TRBV12-3/TRBV12-4 many CASSPLQGGQETQYF TGTGCCAGCAGTCCCTTACAGGGAGGGCAAGAGACCCAGTACTTC
TRBJ2-2 TRBD1 TRBV4-3 NA CASSQDRDSGTGELFF TGCGCCAGCAGCCAAGATCGGGACAGTGGCACCGGGGAGCTGTTTTTT
TRBJ1-1 TRBD1 TRBV29-1 few CSVTRGTAFSNTEAFF TGCAGCGTGACCCGGGGGACAGCCTTCTCGAACACTGAAGCTTTCTTT
TRBJ1-2 NA TRBV20-1 NA CSARGGQGYGYTF TGCAGTGCTAGGGGTGGGCAGGGCTATGGCTACACCTTC
TRBJ2-3 NA TRBV6-1 NA CASSARQISDTQYF TGTGCCAGCAGTGCCCGACAGATCTCGGATACGCAGTATTTT
TRBJ1-6 NA TRBV12-3/TRBV12-4 NA CASSLDGLYNSPLHF TGTGCCAGCAGTTTAGATGGTCTGTATAATTCACCCCTCCACTTT
TRBJ2-2 TRBD1 TRBV10-1 few CASSESTGSGELFF TGCGCCAGCAGTGAGTCGACAGGGTCCGGGGAGCTGTTTTTT
TRBJ2-2 NA TRBV6-2/TRBV6-3 NA CASIRRPRTTGELFF TGTGCCAGCATCCGACGCCCAAGGACCACCGGGGAGCTGTTTTTT
TRBJ2-5 TRBD2 TRBV20-1 many CSASRGLGETQYF TGCAGTGCTAGTAGAGGACTAGGAGAGACCCAGTACTTC